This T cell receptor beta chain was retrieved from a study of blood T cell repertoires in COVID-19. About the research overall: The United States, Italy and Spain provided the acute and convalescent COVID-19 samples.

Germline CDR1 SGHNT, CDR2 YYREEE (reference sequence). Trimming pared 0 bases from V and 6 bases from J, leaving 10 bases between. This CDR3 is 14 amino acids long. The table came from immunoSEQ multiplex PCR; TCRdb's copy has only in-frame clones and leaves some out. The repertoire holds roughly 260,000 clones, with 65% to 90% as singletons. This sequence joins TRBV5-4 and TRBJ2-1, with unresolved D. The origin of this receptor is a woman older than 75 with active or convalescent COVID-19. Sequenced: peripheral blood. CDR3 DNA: TGTGCCAGCAGCTTGGGCGGAGCTCCCAATGAGCAGTTCTTC. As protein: CASSLGGAPNEQFF.